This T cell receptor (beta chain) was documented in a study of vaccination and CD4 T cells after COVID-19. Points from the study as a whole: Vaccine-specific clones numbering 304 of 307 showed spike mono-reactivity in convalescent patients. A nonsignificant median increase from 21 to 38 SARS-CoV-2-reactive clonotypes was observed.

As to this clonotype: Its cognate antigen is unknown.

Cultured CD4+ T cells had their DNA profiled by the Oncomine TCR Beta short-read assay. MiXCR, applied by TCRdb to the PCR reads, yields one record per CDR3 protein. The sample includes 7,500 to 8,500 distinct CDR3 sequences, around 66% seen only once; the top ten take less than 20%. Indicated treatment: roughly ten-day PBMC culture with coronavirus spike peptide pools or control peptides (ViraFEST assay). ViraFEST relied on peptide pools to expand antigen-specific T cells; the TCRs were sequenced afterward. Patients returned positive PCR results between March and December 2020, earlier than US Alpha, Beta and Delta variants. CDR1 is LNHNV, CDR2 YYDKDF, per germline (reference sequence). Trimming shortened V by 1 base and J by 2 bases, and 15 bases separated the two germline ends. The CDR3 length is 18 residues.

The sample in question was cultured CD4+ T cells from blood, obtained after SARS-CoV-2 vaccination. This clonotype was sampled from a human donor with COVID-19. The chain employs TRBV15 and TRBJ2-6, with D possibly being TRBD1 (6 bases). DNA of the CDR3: TGTGCCACCAGCAGAGGGGGCGTGGGGGCGACTGGGGCCAACGTCCTGACTTTC. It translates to CATSRGGVGATGANVLTF. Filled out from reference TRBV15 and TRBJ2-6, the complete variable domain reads DAMVIQNPRYQVTQFGKPVTLSCSQTLNHNVMYWYQQKSSQAPKLLFHYYDKDFNNEADTPDNFQSRRPNTSFCFLDIRSPGLGDTAMYLCATSRGGVGATGANVLTFGAGSRLTVL.